These 30 T cell receptor beta chains came from one sample sequenced in a study of T cell repertoires in cytomegalovirus infection. TCRdb redid the calling of the reads with MiXCR, one entry per CDR3 protein. The sample yields about 160,000 distinct CDR3 sequences, 17% seen once. The sequenced sample was CD8+ T cells from PBMCs. The receptors shown here come from a human donor in good health (CMV status not recorded). Some clones in this sample may be carry-over from other donors' samples.

This clonotype was seen just once. A single base separates this from a much larger clone, so it may be a read error. The chain joins TRBV13 to TRBJ2-1; D unclear. This CDR3 has 11 residues. Trimming took off 5 bases at V and 5 bases at J, with 4 bases between the two ends. The germline CDR1 and CDR2 sequences are PRHDT and FYEKMQ (reference sequence). DNA for the CDR3: TGTGCCAGCAGCATGGACAATGAGCAGTTCTTC. Translation: CASSMDNEQFF. The full variable domain, its missing parts supplied by reference TRBV13 and TRBJ2-1, is AAGVIQSPRHLIKEKRETATLKCYPIPRHDTVYWYQQGPGQDPQFLISFYEKMQSDKGSIPDRFSAQQFSDYHSELNMSSLELGDSALYFCASSMDNEQFFGPGTRLTVL.

This clonotype has more than one count but fewer than ten. The chain links TRBV28 to TRBJ1-5, with D tentatively TRBD1 (6 bases). The CDR3 sequence is 15 residues long. In germline, CDR1 is MDHEN, CDR2 SYDVKM. Trimming shortened V by 6 bases and J by 0 bases, and 12 bases separated the two germline ends. The CDR3 protein is CASSKQGNSNQPQHF. CDR3 nucleotide sequence: TGTGCCAGCAGCAAACAGGGAAATAGCAATCAGCCCCAGCATTTT.

This clonotype came up a few times. The genes are TRBV5-6 and TRBJ1-1, with D possibly TRBD1 on 5 matching bases. Germline V gene data show CDR1 as SGHDT and CDR2 as YYEEEE. The CDR3 length is 15 residues. Trimming shortened V by 3 bases and J by 5 bases, and 17 bases separated the two germline ends. CDR3: CASSYPGTGETEAFF. DNA of the CDR3: TGTGCCAGCAGCTACCCCGGGACGGGCGAGACTGAAGCTTTCTTT.

This clonotype was detected a few times. This sequence joins TRBV6-1 and TRBJ2-5; 8 nucleotides agree with TRBD2. The V segment lost 11 bases and the J segment 6 bases; nucleotides outside the gene matches: 8. The CDR3 extends over 12 amino acids. Looked up from germline, CDR1 is MNHNS and CDR2 is SASEGT. The CDR3: CAGKSGSKTQYF. CDR3 nucleotide sequence: TGTGCCGGAAAAAGCGGGAGTAAGACCCAGTACTTC.

This clonotype was recorded many times. This chain connects TRBV6-6 to TRBJ2-7, with D possibly TRBD1 on 6 matching bases. Germline CDR1 MNHNY, CDR2 SVGAGI (reference sequence). This CDR3 is 13 amino acids long. The V gene lost 3 bases and the J gene lost 3 bases, with 9 bases spanning the gap. The CDR3 coding sequence is TGTGCCAGCAGTTATACAGGGAGCTACGAGCAGTACTTC. Amino acid sequence: CASSYTGSYEQYF.

This clonotype was detected a few times. V is TRBV7-2 and J is TRBJ1-5; D is unresolved. Germline V lookup: CDR1 SGHTA, CDR2 FQGNSA. The CDR3 spans 15 residues. V was shortened by 5 bases and J by 3 bases, with 14 bases between the two germline ends. CDR3 residues: CASSLNKRNNQPQHF. In nucleotides, the CDR3 is TGTGCCAGCAGCCTGAACAAGCGGAACAATCAGCCCCAGCATTTT.

This clonotype was counted only a few times. The gene calls are TRBV6-2 or TRBV6-3 and TRBJ2-1; a possible D gene is TRBD2 (6 bases). V lost 2 bases and J lost 7, with 12 bases in between. The CDR3 is 14 amino acids. The V gene's germline CDR1 is MNHEY and CDR2 SVGEGT. CDR3 in DNA: TGTGCCAGCAGTTACGTTATCGGGGGAAATGAGCAGTTCTTC. Its translation: CASSYVIGGNEQFF.

This clonotype was counted between two and nine times. V gene TRBV6-2 or TRBV6-3 combines with J gene TRBJ1-1; D gene unclear. Trimming took off 7 bases at V and 0 bases at J, with 9 bases between the two ends. This CDR3 comprises 13 residues. The germline V gene encodes CDR1 MNHEY and CDR2 SVGEGT. The CDR3, as DNA: TGTGCCAGCAAGGAGGTTGTGAACACTGAAGCTTTCTTT. Amino acid sequence: CASKEVVNTEAFF.

V gene TRBV7-2 combines with J gene TRBJ2-3; the match to TRBD2 covers 8 bases. The germline gives CDR1 SGHTA, CDR2 FQGNSA. Unmatched junction bases numbered 9, after V lost 0 bases and J lost 1 base. This CDR3 has 18 residues. CDR3 sequence: CASSLARGAQSGTDTQYF. The CDR3, as DNA: TGTGCCAGCAGCTTAGCGCGGGGGGCCCAATCGGGCACAGATACGCAGTATTTT.

V usage is TRBV4-3 and J usage is TRBJ1-2, with TRBD1 matching 7 bases. This CDR3 has 14 amino acids. Trimming at V came to 1 base and at J to 8 bases, leaving 7 bases not matched to a gene. Germline assignment: CDR1 LGHNA and CDR2 YSLEER. CDR3 DNA sequence: TGCGCCAGCAGCCAAGGACAGGGCCTGATGGGCTACACCTTC. Its protein is CASSQGQGLMGYTF.

The rearrangement links TRBV7-9 to TRBJ2-7; no clear D. The CDR3 is 12 residues long. Germline CDR1 and CDR2: SEHNR and FQNEAQ (reference sequence). V lost 7 bases to trimming and J lost 5 bases, with 12 bases between them. The chain's CDR3 is CASTLRFDEQYF. DNA of the CDR3: TGTGCCAGCACCCTCCGATTCGACGAGCAGTACTTC. Looking up the rest from reference TRBV7-9 and TRBJ2-7 gives the full variable domain: DTGVSQNPRHKITKRGQNVTFRCDPISEHNRLYWYRQTLGQGPEFLTYFQNEAQLEKSRLLSDRFSAERPKGSFSTLEIQRTEQGDSAMYLCASTLRFDEQYFGPGTRLTVT.

J is TRBJ2-1 and V is TRBV29-1, with 7 bases identical to TRBD1. The CDR3 contains 13 residues. The V gene end was trimmed by 0 bases and the J gene end by 8 bases; junction bases not matched to a gene: 4. The germline V gene encodes CDR1 SQVTM and CDR2 ANQGSEA. CDR3 in amino acids: CSVEEGGGDEQFF. In DNA, the CDR3 is TGCAGCGTTGAAGAAGGGGGCGGCGATGAGCAGTTCTTC.

The chain has TRBV7-9 and TRBJ1-1; a possible D gene is TRBD1 (6 bases). Germline loops: CDR1 SEHNR, CDR2 FQNEAQ (reference sequence). The CDR3 loop spans 11 amino acids. The V gene lost 5 bases and the J gene lost 8 bases, with 9 bases spanning the gap. This CDR3 is CASSDTGEAFF. The CDR3 bases are TGTGCCAGCAGCGATACAGGGGAAGCTTTCTTT.

This clonotype was found a few times. The chain is built from TRBV7-2 and TRBJ2-5, with D unclear. The CDR3 has 15 amino acids. V was cut by 2 bases and J by 0 bases, with 10 bases left in between. Per germline, CDR1 SGHTA and CDR2 FQGNSA. In DNA, the CDR3 is TGTGCCAGCAGCTTAACCTCGGCCGACCAAGAGACCCAGTACTTC. Translation gives CASSLTSADQETQYF.

This chain connects TRBV13 to TRBJ2-2; 11 bases are shared with TRBD2. The CDR3 contains 15 residues. Per germline, CDR1 PRHDT and CDR2 FYEKMQ (reference sequence). V trimming: 3 bases; J trimming: 6 bases; junction bases outside the gene matches: 3. The CDR3: CASSFSGRAAGELFF. The CDR3, as DNA: TGTGCCAGCAGCTTTAGCGGGAGGGCCGCCGGGGAGCTGTTTTTT. The full variable domain, with the rest looked up from reference TRBV13 and TRBJ2-2, is AAGVIQSPRHLIKEKRETATLKCYPIPRHDTVYWYQQGPGQDPQFLISFYEKMQSDKGSIPDRFSAQQFSDYHSELNMSSLELGDSALYFCASSFSGRAAGELFFGEGSRLTVL.

The chain employs TRBV10-3 and TRBJ1-2; D may be TRBD1 (5 bases). The CDR3 sequence is 13 residues long. Trimming shortened V by 2 bases and J by 4 bases, and 8 bases separated the two germline ends. Germline V gene lookup returns CDR1 ENHRY and CDR2 SYGVKD. Here the CDR3 reads CAISEGGGYGYTF. The CDR3, as DNA: TGTGCCATCAGTGAGGGGGGTGGCTATGGCTACACCTTC.

The chain carries TRBV6-5 and TRBJ1-1, with TRBD1 as a possible D gene (6 bases). Between the trimmed V and J ends, which lost 2 bases and 4 bases, there was a span of 8 bases. Germline CDR1 and CDR2: MNHEY and SVGAGI. This CDR3 has 13 residues. As DNA, the CDR3 is TGTGCCAGCAGTTACACAGGGAGCACTGAAGCTTTCTTT. This encodes CASSYTGSTEAFF.

This clonotype was seen a few times. The rearrangement links TRBV25-1 to TRBJ1-1; D is uncertain. Between the trimmed V and J ends, which lost 3 bases and 7 bases, there was a span of 15 bases. Germline CDR1 reads MGHDK; CDR2 reads SYGVNS. The CDR3 extends over 14 amino acids. The CDR3 sequence is CASSDSWQILEAFF. CDR3 sequence (DNA): TGTGCCAGCAGTGATTCGTGGCAGATCCTTGAAGCTTTCTTT.

The chain couples TRBV7-9 to TRBJ1-2; the D gene is possibly TRBD1 (6 bases). V was pared by 5 bases and J by 2 bases, with 15 bases between. Germline V CDR1 and CDR2: SEHNR, FQNEAQ (reference sequence). CDR3 length equals 15 residues. For the CDR3, the DNA is TGTGCCAGCAGCCCGGGTGGGGGGGCCAACTATGGCTACACCTTC. Translating it yields CASSPGGGANYGYTF.

This clonotype was seen a handful of times. The V and J genes are TRBV24-1 and TRBJ2-1; D assignment may be TRBD1 or TRBD2 (5 bases each). The ends were cut back, 4 bases at V and 5 bases at J, with 11 bases in the middle. Germline V gives CDR1 KGHDR, CDR2 SFDVKD. The CDR3 totals 14 residues. The CDR3: CATSESGSDNEQFF. The CDR3 nucleotides read TGTGCCACCAGTGAGTCAGGGAGCGACAATGAGCAGTTCTTC.

This clonotype was counted between two and nine times. The chain is built from TRBV27 and TRBJ2-7; maybe TRBD2 (5 bases). This CDR3 is 16 amino acids long. CDR1 is MNHEY and CDR2 is SMNVEV in the germline V gene (reference sequence). The V and J ends lost 6 bases and 5 bases respectively, with 23 bases between them. The CDR3 protein is CASSPRRGIQRNEQYF. The DNA for the CDR3 is TGTGCCAGCAGCCCCCGTCGAGGGATTCAGAGAAACGAGCAGTACTTC.

This clonotype showed up just a few times. The chain links TRBV27 to TRBJ2-5; the D is unclear. The V end lost 3 bases, the J end lost 5 bases, and 16 bases lay between the germline ends. CDR1 is MNHEY, CDR2 SMNVEV, per germline (reference sequence). The CDR3 consists of 15 residues. CDR3 nucleotide sequence: TGTGCCAGCAGTTTGGCCCCCGACTCCTTGGAGACCCAGTACTTC. Residues: CASSLAPDSLETQYF.

V and J are TRBV6-2 or TRBV6-3 and TRBJ2-1, with D tentatively TRBD2 (6 bases). The V gene's germline CDR1 is MNHEY and CDR2 SVGEGT. Trimming stripped 4 bases from V and 9 bases from J, with 10 bases between. The CDR3 spans 12 residues. The DNA for the CDR3 is TGTGCCAGCAGTTTTACGGGACTTGAGCAGTTCTTC. It translates to CASSFTGLEQFF.

The chain couples TRBV6-2 or TRBV6-3 to TRBJ2-2, with D possibly being TRBD1 (5 bases). Germline V gives CDR1 MNHEY, CDR2 SVGEGT. The CDR3 is 15 amino acids. Trimming pared 2 bases from V and 1 base from J, leaving 8 bases between. Written as DNA, the CDR3 is TGTGCCAGCAGTTACCTGGACAAGAACACCGGGGAGCTGTTTTTT. This encodes CASSYLDKNTGELFF.

The rearrangement joins TRBV28 to TRBJ2-7, with TRBD1 matching 7 bases. The CDR3 extends over 16 amino acids. J gave up 7 bases and V 8 bases, and 20 bases lay outside the gene matches. Per the germline V gene, CDR1 is MDHEN and CDR2 is SYDVKM. DNA of the CDR3: TGTGCCAGCCCACCAACAGGGGCCCTCGTGTTTGGTGAGCAGTACTTC. It encodes CASPPTGALVFGEQYF. The complete variable domain, with remaining parts taken from reference TRBV28 and TRBJ2-7, reads DVKVTQSSRYLVKRTGEKVFLECVQDMDHENMFWYRQDPGLGLRLIYFSYDVKMKEKGDIPEGYSVSREKKERFSLILESASTNQTSMYLCASPPTGALVFGEQYFGPGTRLTVT.

The chain combines TRBV28 with TRBJ2-7; 9 nucleotides match TRBD2. The length of the CDR3 is 15 residues. The V and J ends lost 6 bases and 3 bases, in that order; junction bases with no gene match: 9. The germline CDR1 and CDR2 sequences are MDHEN and SYDVKM. CDR3 DNA sequence: TGTGCCAGCAGACAAGCGGGAGGTGCAGGCTACGAGCAGTACTTC. This encodes CASRQAGGAGYEQYF.

V usage is TRBV5-1 and J usage is TRBJ2-7; D remains unclear. Germline loops: CDR1 SGHRS, CDR2 YFSETQ. The CDR3 is 15 residues long. The V and J ends lost 0 bases and 2 bases respectively, with 12 bases between them. CDR3 in DNA: TGCGCCAGCAGCTTGGTGTCTGGCTGGACCTACGAGCAGTACTTC. This translates into CASSLVSGWTYEQYF.

The chain carries TRBV7-9 and TRBJ1-1, with a weak D call TRBD1 (6 bases). Germline V gene sequence: CDR1 SEHNR, CDR2 FQNEAQ (reference sequence). The CDR3 length is 14 residues. The germline V and J ends were trimmed by 6 bases and 10 bases, with 21 bases remaining between them. The CDR3 coding sequence is TGTGCCAGCAGGGGTCAGGGGAACAGTCTTGGAGCTTTCTTT. This encodes CASRGQGNSLGAFF. Supplemented by reference TRBV7-9 and TRBJ1-1, the full variable domain reads DTGVSQNPRHKITKRGQNVTFRCDPISEHNRLYWYRQTLGQGPEFLTYFQNEAQLEKSRLLSDRFSAERPKGSFSTLEIQRTEQGDSAMYLCASRGQGNSLGAFFGQGTRLTVV.

This clonotype came up a few times. The chain couples TRBV20-1 to TRBJ2-7; D not certain. Looked up from germline, CDR1 is DFQATT and CDR2 is SNEGSKA (reference sequence). The V end was cut by 4 bases, the J end by 0 bases, with 10 bases between. The CDR3 extends over 13 amino acids. CDR3 amino acids: CSATEKSSYEQYF. CDR3 nucleotides: TGCAGTGCTACGGAAAAGAGCTCCTACGAGCAGTACTTC.

The chain links TRBV7-2 to TRBJ2-1, with 9 positions matching TRBD2. CDR1 is SGHTA, CDR2 FQGNSA, per germline. The CDR3 runs to 15 residues. Unmatched junction bases numbered 8, after V lost 1 base and J lost 10 bases. CDR3 region: CASSLVRGGAREQFF. Written as DNA, the CDR3 is TGTGCCAGCAGCTTAGTCCGCGGGGGGGCCAGGGAGCAGTTCTTC.